This T cell receptor (beta chain) was retrieved from a study of blood T cell repertoires in COVID-19. Study as a whole: Collection of acute and convalescent COVID-19 samples took place in the United States, Italy and Spain. T cells, B-cell-depleted T cells, or PBMCs supplied cDNA or gDNA.

Looked up from germline, CDR1 is SEHNR and CDR2 is FQNEAQ (reference sequence). The CDR3 runs 15 residues. V shed 5 bases and J shed 0 bases, with 12 bases lying between them. Sequenced by immunoSEQ multiplex PCR; TCRdb stores in-frame clones only, minus some. The sample lists some 190,000 clones, about 85% seen once, with about 1% in the top ten. This sequence was found in a man younger than 45 with acute or convalescent COVID-19. V is TRBV7-9 and J is TRBJ2-3; a possible D gene is TRBD2 (5 bases). The specimen was peripheral blood. The CDR3 nucleotides are TGTGCCAGCAGCGTCCTGCGGGCTAGCACAGATACGCAGTATTTT. This codes for CASSVLRASTDTQYF.